Reported below is one T cell receptor beta chain. This entry is derived from a study of OX40 agonist ivuxolimab in advanced cancers. In germline, CDR1 is SEHNR, CDR2 FQNEAQ (reference sequence). Trimming stripped 2 bases from V and 6 bases from J, with 13 bases between. The CDR3 consists of 14 residues. Using immunoSEQ multiplex PCR, the repertoire was profiled, and TCRdb retains in-frame clones only, with some absent. The data hold approximately 35,000 clones, with less than 80% observed a single time. The sample consisted of CD4+ or CD8+ T cells sorted from blood, taken in a trial of the OX40 agonist ivuxolimab. The receptor's source is an adult with an advanced solid tumor such as melanoma, head and neck, liver or kidney cancer. V and J are TRBV7-9 and TRBJ1-1; D is uncertain. DNA of the CDR3: TGTGCCAGCAGCTTATTCCTCGTCGACCCTGAAGCTTTCTTT. This encodes CASSLFLVDPEAFF. The whole variable domain, filled in from reference TRBV7-9 and TRBJ1-1, reads DTGVSQNPRHKITKRGQNVTFRCDPISEHNRLYWYRQTLGQGPEFLTYFQNEAQLEKSRLLSDRFSAERPKGSFSTLEIQRTEQGDSAMYLCASSLFLVDPEAFFGQGTRLTVV.